The 27 T cell receptor beta chains below come from one sample, sequenced in a study of blood T cell repertoires in COVID-19. Some clones are missing from TCRdb's copy, which holds only in-frame ones; the method was immunoSEQ multiplex PCR. The repertoire includes over 120,000 clones, around 83% of them detected once, and just over 9% sits in the top ten. Sequenced: PBMCs or T cells enriched from blood (not recorded which). The source of these receptors is a man between 45 and 60 years old who had recovered from COVID-19.

V and J are TRBV5-4 and TRBJ1-2, with a tentative D call TRBD1 (5 bases). The CDR3 covers 12 residues. Trimming removed 6 bases from V and 6 bases from J, with 12 bases in between. Germline V gene sequence: CDR1 SGHNT, CDR2 YYREEE (reference sequence). CDR3 nucleotides: TGTGCCAGCACCCAGGACACAAATGGCTACACCTTC. Amino acids: CASTQDTNGYTF.

V and J are TRBV24-1 and TRBJ1-5; D is unclear. Per the germline V gene, CDR1 is KGHDR and CDR2 is SFDVKD. This CDR3 region has 14 residues. V lost 4 bases to trimming and J lost 0 bases, with 6 bases between them. The chain's CDR3 is CATSDPTSNQPQHF. CDR3 bases: TGTGCCACCAGTGACCCTACTAGCAATCAGCCCCAGCATTTT.

The chain joins TRBV6-2 or TRBV6-3 to TRBJ2-1, with a tentative D call TRBD2 (6 bases). Germline lookup yields CDR1 MNHEY and CDR2 SVGEGT. Between the trimmed V and J ends, which lost 0 bases and 9 bases, there was a span of 21 bases. The CDR3 has 17 amino acids. CDR3 DNA: TGTGCCAGCAGTTACTCCAGGCTAGGAGGGCCCCCCGTTGAGCAGTTCTTC. It encodes CASSYSRLGGPPVEQFF.

The gene calls are TRBV5-1 and TRBJ1-2, with D perhaps matching TRBD1 (5 bases). The CDR3 is 13 residues long. The V gene's germline CDR1 is SGHRS and CDR2 YFSETQ. The ends were cut back, 0 bases at V and 3 bases at J, with 6 bases in the middle. The CDR3 here is CASSLEGDYGYTF. In DNA, the CDR3 is TGCGCCAGCAGCTTGGAAGGGGACTATGGCTACACCTTC.

The chain joins TRBV19 to TRBJ1-4, with D possibly being TRBD1 (6 bases). Germline values: CDR1 LNHDA, CDR2 SQIVND (reference sequence). V lost 5 bases, J lost 5 bases, and 15 bases lay in between. This CDR3 region has 15 residues. CDR3: CASSARDNRNEKLFF. In DNA form, the CDR3 reads TGTGCCAGTAGTGCGAGGGACAACCGAAATGAAAAACTGTTTTTT.

The chain links TRBV11-1 to TRBJ2-3; possible D gene TRBD2, 5 bases. Germline assignment: CDR1 SGHAT and CDR2 FQDESV (reference sequence). Between the trimmed V and J ends, which lost 2 bases and 4 bases, there was a span of 7 bases. The CDR3 totals 13 residues. Here the CDR3 DNA reads TGTGCCAGCAGCTTACCTAGCCCAGATACGCAGTATTTT. Translating it yields CASSLPSPDTQYF. Looking up the rest from reference TRBV11-1 and TRBJ2-3 gives the full variable domain: EAEVAQSPRYKITEKSQAVAFWCDPISGHATLYWYRQILGQGPELLVQFQDESVVDDSQLPKDRFSAERLKGVDSTLKIQPAELGDSAMYLCASSLPSPDTQYFGPGTRLTVL.

Comment on this clone: A much larger clone lies one base from this, so it may be a read error. The chain couples TRBV6-5 to TRBJ2-2; 9 bases line up with TRBD1. The CDR3 covers 13 residues. Unmatched junction bases numbered 0, after V lost 6 bases and J lost 4 bases. Germline CDR1 MNHEY, CDR2 SVGAGI. The CDR3 sequence is CASRTGGTGELFF. CDR3 in DNA: TGTGCCAGCAGGACAGGGGGCACCGGGGAGCTGTTTTTT.

The rearrangement uses TRBV18 and TRBJ1-4; TRBD1 agrees at 7 bases. The V and J ends lost 2 bases and 5 bases, in that order; junction bases with no gene match: 8. The length of the CDR3 is 16 residues. Germline CDR1 reads KGHSH; CDR2 reads LQKENI. Here the CDR3 reads CASSPRTGTENEKLFF. CDR3 nucleotides: TGTGCCAGCTCACCAAGAACCGGGACAGAGAATGAAAAACTGTTTTTT.

The rearrangement joins TRBV9 to TRBJ1-4; possible D gene TRBD1, 6 bases. Germline lookup yields CDR1 SGDLS and CDR2 YYNGEE. The length of the CDR3 is 15 residues. V shed 3 bases and J shed 5 bases, with 14 bases lying between them. In DNA form, the CDR3 reads TGTGCCAGCAGCGGTCAAACAGGGATAAATGAAAAACTGTTTTTT. It yields the protein CASSGQTGINEKLFF.

The chain combines TRBV29-1 with TRBJ2-7, with 8 bases fitting TRBD1. The V gene end was trimmed by 3 bases and the J gene end by 0 bases; junction bases not matched to a gene: 1. Per germline, CDR1 SQVTM and CDR2 ANQGSEA. The CDR3 runs to 13 residues. CDR3 nucleotides: TGCAGCGTTGACGGACAGGGCTCCTACGAGCAGTACTTC. As protein: CSVDGQGSYEQYF.

This chain uses TRBV29-1 with TRBJ1-5; no clear D. Germline CDR1 is SQVTM and CDR2 is ANQGSEA. V lost 2 bases and J 2 bases, leaving 4 bases between the germline ends. The CDR3 spans 12 residues. CDR3 sequence: CSVEQGNQPQHF. CDR3 coding DNA: TGCAGCGTTGAACAGGGCAATCAGCCCCAGCATTTT.

The chain joins TRBV27 to TRBJ1-2, with 10 bases identical to TRBD1. Germline V gene sequence: CDR1 MNHEY, CDR2 SMNVEV (reference sequence). V shed 7 bases, J shed 7 bases, and the junction held 9 bases outside the gene matches. The CDR3 totals 14 residues. The CDR3 DNA sequence: TGTGCCAGCACCTTTCGACAGGGGGCATCTGGCTACACCTTC. Amino acids: CASTFRQGASGYTF.

The CDR3 spells CASSLSLTGSNYGYTF. The CDR3 bases are TGTGCCAGCAGTTTATCCTTGACAGGCAGCAACTATGGCTACACCTTC. The genes are TRBV28 and TRBJ1-2; D is perhaps TRBD1 (6 bases). The CDR3 runs 16 residues. V dropped 1 base and J dropped 2 bases, with 14 bases sitting between them. Germline V gives CDR1 MDHEN, CDR2 SYDVKM.

The J gene is TRBJ1-1, the V gene TRBV7-6, with 8 bases that match TRBD1. This CDR3 region has 16 residues. Unmatched junction bases numbered 9, after V lost 5 bases and J lost 1 base. Per germline, CDR1 SGHVS and CDR2 FNYEAQ. CDR3 sequence (DNA): TGTGCCAGCAGCCAACCCCGGACAGGGAAGAACACTGAAGCTTTCTTT. Its protein product is CASSQPRTGKNTEAFF.

The V and J genes are TRBV5-1 and TRBJ2-7; 7 bases line up with TRBD1. J was trimmed by 0 bases and V by 6 bases; bases with no gene match: 18. The CDR3 is 18 residues long. Germline V CDR1 and CDR2: SGHRS, YFSETQ. The DNA of the CDR3 is TGCGCCAGCAAAATTGGACAGGACCTAAGGTCCAGCTCCTACGAGCAGTACTTC. Its translation: CASKIGQDLRSSSYEQYF.

The rearrangement joins TRBV5-6 to TRBJ1-6, with unresolved D. Germline values: CDR1 SGHDT, CDR2 YYEEEE. Trimming stripped 4 bases from V and 8 bases from J, with 16 bases between. The CDR3 is made up of 15 amino acids. The DNA for the CDR3 is TGTGCCAGCAGCAGGGAGAGGTCTTTGTATTCACCCCTCCACTTT. Amino acids: CASSRERSLYSPLHF.

J is TRBJ2-3 and V is TRBV19, with 9 bases fitting TRBD1. Germline V gene lookup returns CDR1 LNHDA and CDR2 SQIVND (reference sequence). V trimming: 5 bases; J trimming: 5 bases; junction bases outside the gene matches: 11. CDR3 length equals 16 residues. CDR3 DNA: TGTGCCAGTAGTCGGCTGGGGACAGGGTTCGGAGATACGCAGTATTTT. Its protein product is CASSRLGTGFGDTQYF.

The chain couples TRBV4-3 to TRBJ2-3; 11 bases fit TRBD1. J lost 6 bases, V lost 4 bases, and 6 bases had no gene match. CDR3 length equals 15 residues. Germline V lookup: CDR1 LGHNA, CDR2 YSLEER. CDR3 loop: CASSLGQGARDTQYF. The DNA of the CDR3 is TGCGCCAGCAGCCTAGGACAGGGGGCGCGGGATACGCAGTATTTT.

The chain employs TRBV19 and TRBJ2-1, with 8 bases aligning to TRBD2. Germline V gene sequence: CDR1 LNHDA, CDR2 SQIVND (reference sequence). The length of the CDR3 is 15 residues. J lost 0 bases, V lost 9 bases, and 7 bases had no gene match. The CDR3 spells CASRQRGSSYNEQFF. CDR3 nucleotide sequence: TGTGCCAGCCGGCAGCGGGGGAGCTCCTACAATGAGCAGTTCTTC.

The chain carries TRBV7-8 and TRBJ2-7; 7 bases map to TRBD1. Germline CDR1 and CDR2: SGHVS and FQNEAQ. The V and J ends lost 8 bases and 3 bases, in that order; junction bases with no gene match: 13. The CDR3 sequence is 15 residues long. CDR3 amino acids: CASSTPGQSSYEQYF. CDR3 coding DNA: TGTGCCAGCTCTACCCCGGGACAGTCGAGCTACGAGCAGTACTTC.

The chain links TRBV2 to TRBJ2-1, with 10 bases that match TRBD2. The CDR3 runs to 15 residues. With 5 bases clipped from V and 4 bases from J, the junction kept 5 bases outside the gene matches. From germline, CDR1 is SNHLY and CDR2 FYNNEI. CDR3 coding DNA: TGTGCCAGCAGTCCAAGCGGGGGGGCTTACAATGAGCAGTTCTTC. The encoded protein is CASSPSGGAYNEQFF.

The DNA for the CDR3 is TGTGCCATCAACCGCTACCCGAATGAAAAACTGTTTTTT. Its protein is CAINRYPNEKLFF. V and J are TRBV28 and TRBJ1-4; the D is unclear. Germline-derived CDR1 and CDR2 are MDHEN and SYDVKM. Trimming removed 10 bases from V and 5 bases from J, with 14 bases in between. The CDR3 sequence is 13 residues long.

V is TRBV9 and J is TRBJ2-3; 9 bases fit TRBD1. CDR3 size: 16 residues. CDR1 and CDR2 (germline): SGDLS, YYNGEE. Trimming cost V 4 bases and J 3 bases; bases outside gene matches: 9. The CDR3 DNA is TGTGCCAGCAGCCTAACAGGGGGCGTGGGGACAGATACGCAGTATTTT. Encoded protein: CASSLTGGVGTDTQYF.

V gene TRBV6-2 or TRBV6-3 combines with J gene TRBJ1-1; a weak D match, TRBD1 (5 bases). The V and J ends lost 0 bases and 1 base respectively, with 12 bases between them. The V gene's germline CDR1 is MNHEY and CDR2 SVGEGT. This CDR3 spans 16 amino acids. Written as DNA, the CDR3 is TGTGCCAGCAGTTACTCGATACAGGCCCCGAACACTGAAGCTTTCTTT. This translates into CASSYSIQAPNTEAFF.

Of note for this clone: At the DNA level, this CDR3 is encoded by other sequences in the same sample as well. The chain uses TRBV12-3 or TRBV12-4 and TRBJ2-5, with TRBD1 as a possible D gene (6 bases). The CDR3 consists of 13 residues. V lost 0 bases and J lost 5, with 7 bases in between. The CDR3 reads CASSLAGGETQYF. CDR3 sequence (DNA): TGTGCCAGCAGTTTAGCTGGGGGCGAGACCCAGTACTTC.

A few counts support this clone. The gene calls are TRBV10-3 and TRBJ1-5; D perhaps matches TRBD1 (6 bases). The CDR3 is made up of 13 amino acids. Between the trimmed V and J ends, which lost 3 bases and 6 bases, there was a span of 9 bases. Looked up from germline, CDR1 is ENHRY and CDR2 is SYGVKD. The CDR3 coding sequence is TGTGCCATCAGTGAAAGGGGGGGTCAGCCCCAGCATTTT. Translation: CAISERGGQPQHF.

DNA for the CDR3: TGTGCCAGCAGCTTAATTTCGGCACTAGCGGGGGGCACCGGGGAGCTGTTTTTT. It codes for CASSLISALAGGTGELFF. The genes are TRBV7-3 and TRBJ2-2, with TRBD2 identical over 12 bases. There are 18 residues in the CDR3. Trimming took 1 base from V and 4 from J; bases not matched to a gene: 7. In germline, CDR1 is SGHTA, CDR2 FQGTGA.